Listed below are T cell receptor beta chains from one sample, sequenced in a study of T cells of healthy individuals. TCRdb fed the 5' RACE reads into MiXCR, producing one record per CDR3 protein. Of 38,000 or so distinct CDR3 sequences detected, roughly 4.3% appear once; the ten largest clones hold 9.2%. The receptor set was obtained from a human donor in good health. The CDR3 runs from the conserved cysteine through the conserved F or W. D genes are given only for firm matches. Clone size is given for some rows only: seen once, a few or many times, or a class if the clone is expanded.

CDR3 protein: CATSRDTNTEAFF
CDR3 DNA: TGTGCCACCAGCAGGGACACGAACACTGAAGCTTTCTTT
clone size: few
D gene: -
V gene: TRBV15
J gene: TRBJ1-1

CDR3 protein: CASSFPGHRSEQYF
CDR3 DNA: TGTGCCAGCAGCTTCCCGGGACATCGATCCGAGCAGTACTTC
clone size: many
D gene: -
V gene: TRBV7-2
J gene: TRBJ2-7

CDR3 protein: CASSLGIGGAMNTEAFF
CDR3 DNA: TGCGCCAGCAGCTTGGGGATTGGGGGGGCGATGAACACTGAAGCTTTCTTT
clone size: -
D gene: -
V gene: TRBV5-1
J gene: TRBJ1-1

CDR3 protein: CASSYYLGTGPYNEQFF
CDR3 DNA: TGCGCCAGCAGCTACTACCTCGGGACAGGGCCCTACAATGAGCAGTTCTTC
clone size: many
D gene: TRBD1
V gene: TRBV5-1
J gene: TRBJ2-1

CDR3 protein: CAIGLQGGYEQYF
CDR3 DNA: TGTGCCATCGGGTTGCAGGGCGGCTACGAGCAGTACTTC
clone size: many
D gene: -
V gene: TRBV10-3
J gene: TRBJ2-7

CDR3 protein: CSVGGSAYNEQFF
CDR3 DNA: TGCAGCGTTGGGGGGAGCGCCTACAATGAGCAGTTCTTC
clone size: many
D gene: -
V gene: TRBV29-1
J gene: TRBJ2-1

CDR3 protein: CSANPAGVGEKLFF
CDR3 DNA: TGCAGTGCTAATCCAGCAGGGGTGGGGGAAAAACTGTTTTTT
clone size: few
D gene: -
V gene: TRBV20-1
J gene: TRBJ1-4

CDR3 protein: CASSQDFVGTSGMYSYNEQFF
CDR3 DNA: TGTGCCAGCAGCCAAGATTTTGTCGGGACTAGCGGGATGTACTCCTACAATGAGCAGTTCTTC
clone size: -
D gene: TRBD2
V gene: TRBV4-2
J gene: TRBJ2-1

CDR3 protein: CASSRTGGTGNTIYF
CDR3 DNA: TGTGCCAGCAGCCGTACGGGAGGAACTGGAAACACCATATATTTT
clone size: many
D gene: -
V gene: TRBV7-2
J gene: TRBJ1-3

CDR3 protein: CASSPSRQRNQPQHF
CDR3 DNA: TGTGCCAGCAGCCCGAGTAGACAGCGAAATCAGCCCCAGCATTTT
clone size: few
D gene: -
V gene: TRBV7-8
J gene: TRBJ1-5

CDR3 protein: CASSRDRATGELFF
CDR3 DNA: TGCGCCAGCAGCCGTGACAGGGCCACCGGGGAGCTGTTTTTT
clone size: few
D gene: TRBD1
V gene: TRBV5-1
J gene: TRBJ2-2

CDR3 protein: CASSLRQNTEAFF
CDR3 DNA: TGCGCCAGCAGCTTAAGACAGAACACTGAAGCTTTCTTT
clone size: -
D gene: -
V gene: TRBV5-1
J gene: TRBJ1-1

CDR3 protein: CASSWDRGPYEQYF
CDR3 DNA: TGTGCCAGCAGCTGGGACAGGGGGCCCTACGAGCAGTACTTC
clone size: few
D gene: TRBD1
V gene: TRBV11-1
J gene: TRBJ2-7

CDR3 protein: CASSTRAGANQPQHF
CDR3 DNA: TGTGCCAGCAGCACTAGAGCAGGGGCCAATCAGCCCCAGCATTTT
clone size: many
D gene: -
V gene: TRBV7-2
J gene: TRBJ1-5

CDR3 protein: CVVAGCNQPQHF
CDR3 DNA: TGTGTGGTGGCAGGGTGCAATCAGCCCCAGCATTTT
clone size: many
D gene: -
V gene: TRBV11-2
J gene: TRBJ1-5

CDR3 protein: CASTLAGAYGYTF
CDR3 DNA: TGTGCCAGTACCTTGGCAGGGGCCTATGGCTACACCTTC
clone size: many
D gene: -
V gene: TRBV19
J gene: TRBJ1-2

CDR3 protein: CASTANNQPQHF
CDR3 DNA: TGTGCCAGCACCGCGAACAATCAGCCCCAGCATTTT
clone size: many
D gene: -
V gene: TRBV2
J gene: TRBJ1-5

CDR3 protein: CASSPSGRVYNEQFF
CDR3 DNA: TGTGCCAGCAGTCCTAGCGGGAGGGTTTACAATGAGCAGTTCTTC
clone size: many
D gene: TRBD2
V gene: TRBV12-3/TRBV12-4
J gene: TRBJ2-1

CDR3 protein: CASKTVSVGGRAEAFF
CDR3 DNA: TGTGCCAGCAAAACGGTTTCGGTGGGAGGTCGCGCTGAAGCTTTCTTT
clone size: -
D gene: -
V gene: TRBV14
J gene: TRBJ1-1

CDR3 protein: CSARGGVVEKLFF
CDR3 DNA: TGCAGTGCTAGGGGAGGTGTTGTTGAAAAACTGTTTTTT
clone size: -
D gene: -
V gene: TRBV20-1
J gene: TRBJ1-4

CDR3 protein: CASSRPGQPDTF
CDR3 DNA: TGTGCCAGCAGCCGGCCGGGACAGCCTGACACCTTC
clone size: -
D gene: TRBD1
V gene: TRBV12-3/TRBV12-4
J gene: TRBJ1-2

CDR3 protein: CASSIGGTSGQETQYF
CDR3 DNA: TGTGCCAGTAGTATCGGCGGGACTAGCGGCCAAGAGACCCAGTACTTC
clone size: many
D gene: TRBD2
V gene: TRBV19
J gene: TRBJ2-5

CDR3 protein: CASSQEVPGSGNTIYF
CDR3 DNA: TGCGCCAGCAGCCAAGAGGTGCCAGGCTCTGGAAACACCATATATTTT
clone size: few
D gene: -
V gene: TRBV4-3
J gene: TRBJ1-3

CDR3 protein: CASSLEGVLGQPQHF
CDR3 DNA: TGTGCCAGCAGTTTGGAGGGGGTTTTGGGTCAGCCCCAGCATTTT
clone size: many
D gene: -
V gene: TRBV12-3/TRBV12-4
J gene: TRBJ1-5

CDR3 protein: CASSLGQGLNSPLHF
CDR3 DNA: TGTGCCAGCAGCCTCGGACAGGGGTTGAATTCACCCCTCCACTTT
clone size: many
D gene: TRBD1
V gene: TRBV6-5
J gene: TRBJ1-6

CDR3 protein: CAIRSGLGGPAGNTIYF
CDR3 DNA: TGTGCCATCAGGTCTGGGTTAGGGGGTCCTGCTGGAAACACCATATATTTT
clone size: many
D gene: -
V gene: TRBV10-3
J gene: TRBJ1-3

CDR3 protein: CASSQETGMGNQPQHF
CDR3 DNA: TGTGCCAGCAGCCAAGAGACAGGGATGGGCAATCAGCCCCAGCATTTT
clone size: many
D gene: TRBD1
V gene: TRBV4-2
J gene: TRBJ1-5

CDR3 protein: CASSLPASGHQETQYF
CDR3 DNA: TGTGCCAGCAGTTTACCGGCTAGCGGGCACCAAGAGACCCAGTACTTC
clone size: -
D gene: TRBD2
V gene: TRBV28
J gene: TRBJ2-5

CDR3 protein: CASSQGRTGAKNIQYF
CDR3 DNA: TGCGCCAGCAGCCAAGGCCGGACAGGGGCCAAAAACATTCAGTACTTC
clone size: -
D gene: TRBD1
V gene: TRBV4-3
J gene: TRBJ2-4

CDR3 protein: CASSQDLSTEAFF
CDR3 DNA: TGTGCCTCCTCCCAGGACCTCAGCACTGAAGCTTTCTTT
clone size: -
D gene: -
V gene: TRBV15
J gene: TRBJ1-1

CDR3 protein: CASSRDRLQSGYGYTF
CDR3 DNA: TGTGCCAGCAGCCGAGACAGGCTACAGTCCGGCTATGGCTACACCTTC
clone size: many
D gene: -
V gene: TRBV4-2
J gene: TRBJ1-2

CDR3 protein: CASSSGTGDYNEQFF
CDR3 DNA: TGTGCCAGCAGTTCCGGGACAGGGGATTACAATGAGCAGTTCTTC
clone size: -
D gene: TRBD1
V gene: TRBV6-5
J gene: TRBJ2-1

CDR3 protein: CASSHWGGTDTQYF
CDR3 DNA: TGTGCCAGCAGTCACTGGGGGGGAACAGATACGCAGTATTTT
clone size: many
D gene: TRBD2
V gene: TRBV9
J gene: TRBJ2-3

CDR3 protein: CSVDVDRGNEQFF
CDR3 DNA: TGCAGCGTTGACGTCGACAGGGGCAATGAGCAGTTCTTC
clone size: many
D gene: TRBD1
V gene: TRBV29-1
J gene: TRBJ2-1

CDR3 protein: CASSRRCGGDTEAFF
CDR3 DNA: TGTGCCAGCAGCCGCAGGTGTGGGGGCGACACTGAAGCTTTCTTT
clone size: -
D gene: -
V gene: TRBV21-1
J gene: TRBJ1-1

CDR3 protein: CASSLEEGFMYGYTF
CDR3 DNA: TGTGCCAGCAGCTTAGAGGAGGGCTTCATGTATGGCTACACCTTC
clone size: many
D gene: -
V gene: TRBV7-6
J gene: TRBJ1-2

CDR3 protein: CASKGGAYNEQFF
CDR3 DNA: TGTGCCAGCAAGGGAGGGGCCTACAATGAGCAGTTCTTC
clone size: -
D gene: TRBD2
V gene: TRBV5-4
J gene: TRBJ2-1

CDR3 protein: CASSYGGAVGQPQHF
CDR3 DNA: TGTGCCAGCAGTTACGGGGGGGCCGTGGGTCAGCCCCAGCATTTT
clone size: many
D gene: -
V gene: TRBV6-2/TRBV6-3
J gene: TRBJ1-5

CDR3 protein: CASSLGGLARQGGRTEAFF
CDR3 DNA: TGTGCCAGCAGCTTAGGAGGTTTGGCAAGGCAGGGCGGGCGCACTGAAGCTTTCTTT
clone size: many
D gene: -
V gene: TRBV7-2
J gene: TRBJ1-1

CDR3 protein: CASSPRFGPAPYEQYF
CDR3 DNA: TGTGCCAGCAGTCCGCGTTTCGGGCCGGCGCCCTACGAGCAGTACTTC
clone size: many
D gene: -
V gene: TRBV27
J gene: TRBJ2-7

CDR3 protein: CASSRLQNQPQHF
CDR3 DNA: TGTGCCAGCAGCCGACTTCAAAATCAGCCCCAGCATTTT
clone size: -
D gene: -
V gene: TRBV7-9
J gene: TRBJ1-5

CDR3 protein: CASSPTGTGSSYEQYF
CDR3 DNA: TGTGCCAGCAGCCCAACCGGGACAGGGTCATCTTACGAGCAGTACTTC
clone size: few
D gene: TRBD1
V gene: TRBV7-8
J gene: TRBJ2-7

CDR3 protein: CASSYAGTFTQYF
CDR3 DNA: TGTGCCAGCAGTTACGCGGGAACCTTCACCCAGTACTTC
clone size: few
D gene: -
V gene: TRBV6-2/TRBV6-3
J gene: TRBJ2-5

CDR3 protein: CASSFVAGSQETQYF
CDR3 DNA: TGTGCCAGCAGCTTCGTAGCGGGCTCCCAAGAGACCCAGTACTTC
clone size: many
D gene: TRBD2
V gene: TRBV7-9
J gene: TRBJ2-5

CDR3 protein: CASSSQQLFSNQPQHF
CDR3 DNA: TGTGCCAGCAGCTCACAACAGCTGTTTAGCAATCAGCCCCAGCATTTT
clone size: many
D gene: -
V gene: TRBV5-6
J gene: TRBJ1-5

CDR3 protein: CASSQDPGLRANYGYTF
CDR3 DNA: TGCGCCAGCAGCCAAGATCCTGGACTGAGAGCTAACTATGGCTACACCTTC
clone size: -
D gene: -
V gene: TRBV4-3
J gene: TRBJ1-2